A single sample gave rise to the 23 T cell receptor beta chains below, sequenced in a study of blood T cell repertoires in COVID-19. Data came from immunoSEQ multiplex PCR; TCRdb stores just in-frame clones and leaves some out. This table holds some 150,000 clones, about 89% found once. Sequenced: peripheral blood. These receptors came from a man aged 60 to 75 with active or convalescent COVID-19.

This chain connects TRBV3-1 (or the pseudogene TRBV3-2) to TRBJ2-5; D call uncertain. Trimming stripped 1 base from V and 2 bases from J, with 14 bases between. The CDR3 extends over 16 amino acids. Per the germline V gene, CDR1 is LGHDT and CDR2 is YNNKEL (reference sequence). Written as DNA, the CDR3 is TGTGCCAGCAGCCAAGCCCAGCGTATATTTCAAGAGACCCAGTACTTC. This translates into CASSQAQRIFQETQYF.

V and J are TRBV30 and TRBJ1-6, with D possibly TRBD1 on 6 matching bases. V dropped 5 bases and J dropped 6 bases, with 17 bases sitting between them. There are 15 residues in the CDR3. Germline V gene lookup returns CDR1 GTSNPN and CDR2 SVGIG (reference sequence). CDR3 region: CAWAIGGISNSPLHF. The CDR3 DNA sequence: TGTGCCTGGGCCATAGGGGGAATAAGTAATTCACCCCTCCACTTT.

This chain uses TRBV5-6 with TRBJ2-1, with 10 bases fitting TRBD2. The germline CDR1 and CDR2 sequences are SGHDT and YYEEEE. V was clipped by 0 bases and J by 6 bases; unmatched bases: 3. The CDR3 contains 15 residues. The CDR3 DNA is TGTGCCAGCAGCTTGGAAGGACTAGCGGTCAATGAGCAGTTCTTC. This codes for CASSLEGLAVNEQFF.

The chain carries TRBV5-6 and TRBJ1-2; maybe TRBD1 (5 bases). Trimming shortened V by 1 base and J by 6 bases, and 22 bases separated the two germline ends. Germline-derived CDR1 and CDR2 are SGHDT and YYEEEE. The length of the CDR3 is 17 residues. The CDR3 loop reads CASSLSFGDRAVDGYTF. In nucleotides, the CDR3 is TGTGCCAGCAGCTTGTCTTTCGGTGACAGAGCCGTCGATGGCTACACCTTC. Drawing the rest from reference TRBV5-6 and TRBJ1-2, the complete variable domain is DAGVTQSPTHLIKTRGQQVTLRCSPKSGHDTVSWYQQALGQGPQFIFQYYEEEERQRGNFPDRFSGHQFPNYSSELNVNALLLGDSALYLCASSLSFGDRAVDGYTFGSGTRLTVV.

This clone was observed a single time. The chain is built from TRBV11-2 and TRBJ1-4, with D perhaps matching TRBD1 (5 bases). Germline CDR1 and CDR2: SGHAT and FQNNGV. The CDR3 loop spans 15 amino acids. V gave up 0 bases and J gave up 8 bases, with 13 bases separating them. The CDR3 region has the DNA TGTGCCAGCAGCTTAGAGGGCCTTCGGGGGGAAAAACTGTTTTTT. The encoded protein is CASSLEGLRGEKLFF.

The genes are TRBV7-8 and TRBJ1-6; tentatively, D is TRBD1 (6 bases). Between the trimmed V and J ends, which lost 5 bases and 4 bases, there was a span of 9 bases. Germline V gene lookup returns CDR1 SGHVS and CDR2 FQNEAQ. This CDR3 spans 14 amino acids. The CDR3 loop reads CASSHGQYNSPLHF. CDR3 DNA: TGTGCCAGCAGCCACGGACAGTATAATTCACCCCTCCACTTT.

The count of this clone is one. The gene calls are TRBV11-3 and TRBJ2-1; possibly TRBD1 for D (6 bases). V gave up 5 bases and J gave up 0 bases, with 8 bases separating them. This CDR3 comprises 14 residues. Germline V gene data show CDR1 as SGHNT and CDR2 as YENEEA. CDR3 DNA sequence: TGTGCCAGCAGCCGAGGGGGCTCCTACAATGAGCAGTTCTTC. This translates into CASSRGGSYNEQFF.

The rearrangement uses TRBV27 and TRBJ1-2, with a tentative D call TRBD1 (5 bases). There are 15 residues in the CDR3. The V and J ends lost 3 bases and 0 bases respectively, with 11 bases between them. Germline CDR1 is MNHEY and CDR2 is SMNVEV (reference sequence). DNA for the CDR3: TGTGCCAGCAGTTTTTTGGGGACTCCTAACTATGGCTACACCTTC. It specifies CASSFLGTPNYGYTF.

The chain joins TRBV7-9 to TRBJ2-3; D is possibly TRBD2 (6 bases). Germline CDR1 and CDR2: SEHNR and FQNEAQ (reference sequence). This CDR3 has 13 residues. V was clipped by 4 bases and J by 14 bases, with 19 bases between them. This chain's CDR3 is CASSSGGKRVPYF. In nucleotides, the CDR3 is TGTGCCAGCAGCTCCGGGGGTAAGAGGGTCCCGTATTTT.

The chain joins TRBV2 to TRBJ1-2; TRBD1 might be the D (6 bases). V shed 0 bases and J shed 1 base, with 15 bases lying between them. Germline loops: CDR1 SNHLY, CDR2 FYNNEI. The CDR3 has 17 amino acids. CDR3 coding DNA: TGTGCCAGCAGTGAAGCTGCCACAGGGATTATTAACTATGGCTACACCTTC. This sequence encodes CASSEAATGIINYGYTF.

This chain connects TRBV4-2 to TRBJ2-3, with 13 bases identical to TRBD2. This CDR3 is 17 amino acids long. Per the germline V gene, CDR1 is LGHNA and CDR2 is YNFKEQ. With 0 bases clipped from V and 6 bases from J, the junction kept 6 bases outside the gene matches. Here the CDR3 reads CASSQEGTSGEGDTQYF. The CDR3 DNA reads as TGTGCCAGCAGCCAAGAGGGGACTAGCGGGGAGGGGGATACGCAGTATTTT.

J is TRBJ2-5 and V is TRBV11-2, with 8 positions matching TRBD2. V lost 3 bases, J lost 5 bases, and 5 bases stayed unmatched. The CDR3 loop spans 14 amino acids. Germline CDR1 and CDR2: SGHAT and FQNNGV. The CDR3 nucleotides read TGTGCCAGCAGCTTCGGGGGGGCCGTGGAGACCCAGTACTTC. Amino acid sequence: CASSFGGAVETQYF.

The chain recombines TRBV6-6 with TRBJ1-4; 7 positions agree with TRBD1. V lost 7 bases and J lost 5; bases outside the gene matches: 10. CDR3 length equals 15 residues. The germline V gene encodes CDR1 MNHNY and CDR2 SVGAGI (reference sequence). The CDR3 reads CASTLGGQLNEKLFF. The DNA of the CDR3 is TGTGCCAGCACCCTAGGGGGACAGTTAAATGAAAAACTGTTTTTT.

CDR3 sequence: CASSPSRLGYEQYF. The CDR3 DNA reads as TGTGCCAGCAGCCCTTCTCGACTAGGCTACGAGCAGTACTTC. This chain links TRBV14 with TRBJ2-7; D is possibly TRBD2 (6 bases). Germline-derived CDR1 and CDR2 are SGHDN and FVKESK. Trimming stripped 4 bases from V and 3 bases from J, with 13 bases between. CDR3 length equals 14 residues.

This chain joins TRBV6-5 and TRBJ1-2; 10 bases are a match to TRBD1. The CDR3 length is 15 residues. Trimming at V came to 4 bases and at J to 4 bases, leaving 6 bases not matched to a gene. From germline, CDR1 is MNHEY and CDR2 SVGAGI. The CDR3 protein is CASSFQDRGTYGYTF. The CDR3 DNA is TGTGCCAGCAGTTTCCAGGACAGGGGGACCTATGGCTACACCTTC.

The genes are TRBV5-4 and TRBJ1-4; 7 bases fit TRBD1. The length of the CDR3 is 16 residues. Germline CDR1 reads SGHNT; CDR2 reads YYREEE (reference sequence). The ends lost 2 bases at V and 3 bases at J; junction bases unmatched: 7. Here the CDR3 DNA reads TGTGCCAGCAGCTTAAGAAACAGGGGTTCTAATGAAAAACTGTTTTTT. Amino acids: CASSLRNRGSNEKLFF.

The V gene is TRBV28, the J gene TRBJ1-2; TRBD1 matches 12 bases. Trimming at V came to 5 bases and at J to 8 bases, leaving 12 bases not matched to a gene. Germline values: CDR1 MDHEN, CDR2 SYDVKM. The CDR3 is 16 amino acids. The CDR3 DNA follows: TGTGCCAGCAGTCCCATGGGACAGGGGGCTCTCTTGGGCTACACCTTC. As protein: CASSPMGQGALLGYTF.

This rearrangement joins TRBV7-3 to TRBJ2-1; possible D gene TRBD2, 6 bases. CDR3 length: 13 residues. The V gene's germline CDR1 is SGHTA and CDR2 FQGTGA. The germline V and J ends were trimmed by 4 bases and 9 bases, with 13 bases remaining between them. The CDR3 loop reads CASSWDSRGEQFF. CDR3 sequence (DNA): TGTGCCAGCAGCTGGGACTCGAGGGGTGAGCAGTTCTTC.

J is TRBJ1-1 and V is TRBV7-2; possibly TRBD1 for D (5 bases). V lost 1 base and J lost 3, with 9 bases in between. CDR3 length equals 14 residues. The germline CDR1 and CDR2 sequences are SGHTA and FQGNSA. The CDR3 coding sequence is TGTGCCAGCAGCTTAGATGCAGGGTACACTGAAGCTTTCTTT. Its protein is CASSLDAGYTEAFF.

The rearrangement joins TRBV5-4 to TRBJ1-2, with D maybe TRBD1 (6 bases). The CDR3 is made up of 15 amino acids. Trimming took 4 bases from V and 2 from J, leaving 15 bases between them. In germline, CDR1 is SGHNT, CDR2 YYREEE (reference sequence). The CDR3 loop reads CASSALTDRNYGYTF. DNA of the CDR3: TGTGCCAGCAGCGCTTTAACGGACAGAAACTATGGCTACACCTTC.

The gene calls are TRBV4-3 and TRBJ1-1; maybe TRBD1 (6 bases). In germline, CDR1 is LGHNA, CDR2 YSLEER. The V gene lost 0 bases and the J gene lost 12 bases, with 20 bases spanning the gap. The CDR3 contains 15 residues. This CDR3 reads CASSQDMGHLTETFF. CDR3 nucleotides: TGCGCCAGCAGCCAAGATATGGGACATCTAACGGAAACTTTCTTT.

V gene TRBV18 combines with J gene TRBJ1-4; TRBD1 matches at 8 bases. The length of the CDR3 is 17 residues. V shed 0 bases, J shed 4 bases, and the junction held 7 bases outside the gene matches. Per the germline V gene, CDR1 is KGHSH and CDR2 is LQKENI. The CDR3 is CASSPPTGTGHNEKLFF. The CDR3 region has the DNA TGTGCCAGCTCACCACCGACGGGGACAGGCCATAATGAAAAACTGTTTTTT.

The chain employs TRBV6-2 or TRBV6-3 and TRBJ2-1, with D hard to call. V was pared by 4 bases and J by 5 bases, with 9 bases between. The germline V gene has CDR1 MNHEY and CDR2 SVGEGT. The CDR3 length is 13 residues. The CDR3 bases are TGTGCCAGCAGTTTCTTCAGCGACAATGAGCAGTTCTTC. It specifies CASSFFSDNEQFF.